Shown below are 32 T cell receptor beta chains from a single sample sequenced in a study of blood T cell repertoires in COVID-19 (dated by TCRdb to about 2020). Libraries were prepared through the immunoSEQ multiplex PCR assay. TCRdb limited this immuneACCESS table to in-frame rearrangements with V and J called. A share of clones is missing; checked studies link under half to unresolved V genes, and the rest is unexplained. This sample comprises 150,000 to 200,000 clones, around 86% of them detected only once. The top ten hold roughly 7.8% of the sample. The sequenced sample was peripheral blood. The source is a man aged 55 to 70 with acute or convalescent COVID-19.

Concerning this clone: The junction departs from the called germline gene at one end, perhaps through a read error. The chain employs TRBV7-7 and TRBJ2-1; D perhaps matches TRBD2 (6 bases). CDR1 is SSHAT, CDR2 FNYEAQ, per germline (reference sequence). The CDR3 contains 13 residues. Here the CDR3 reads CASSSSSVNEQFF. CDR3 nucleotides: TGTGCTAGCAGCTCCTCTAGCGTCAATGAGCAGTTCTTC.

The chain links TRBV3-1 (or the pseudogene TRBV3-2) to TRBJ2-2, with 8 positions matching TRBD2. CDR3 size: 13 residues. The V segment lost 3 bases and the J segment 6 bases; nucleotides outside the gene matches: 0. Germline V gives CDR1 LGHDT, CDR2 YNNKEL (reference sequence). The CDR3 protein is CASSQTSAGELFF. The CDR3 bases are TGTGCCAGCAGCCAGACTAGCGCCGGGGAGCTGTTTTTT.

The rearrangement uses TRBV7-5 and TRBJ1-1; no check of the table's D call, TRBD1, against the DNA was made. TRBV7-5 is an annotated pseudogene. CDR3 length equals 13 residues. CDR3 sequence (DNA): TGTGCCAGAAGCTCCAGGGGGTACACTGAAGCTTTCTTT. Translated, it gives CARSSRGYTEAFF.

The CDR3 DNA sequence: TGTGCCAGCAGCCCCAGCCCGGGACAGAAAAACACAGATACGCAGTATTTT. It codes for CASSPSPGQKNTDTQYF. The chain uses TRBV7-3 and TRBJ2-3; 7 bases line up with TRBD1. V lost 5 bases, J lost 2 bases, and 13 bases stayed unmatched. CDR1 and CDR2 (germline): SGHTA, FQGTGA. The length of the CDR3 is 17 residues.

With respect to this clone: The DNA is left out, because the CDR3 cannot be placed on it with certainty; the CDR3 is given as TCRdb lists it. CDR3 protein: CAWSVAAGNDRHF. V usage is TRBV30 and J usage is TRBJ1-5; the listed D gene, TRBD1, was not tested against the DNA. The CDR3 totals 13 residues, both ends included. Germline V lookup: CDR1 GTSNPN, CDR2 SVGIG (reference sequence).

The rearrangement joins TRBV19 to TRBJ1-1; possible D gene TRBD1, 5 bases. Germline CDR1 is LNHDA and CDR2 is SQIVND (reference sequence). V lost 4 bases and J 3 bases, leaving 12 bases between the germline ends. The CDR3 is made up of 14 amino acids. The CDR3 here is CASSTTALDTEAFF. The DNA for the CDR3 is TGTGCCAGTAGTACGACAGCTTTGGACACTGAAGCTTTCTTT.

The genes are TRBV6-5 and TRBJ2-7, with TRBD1 identical over 9 bases. J gave up 2 bases and V 6 bases, and 8 bases lay outside the gene matches. Per germline, CDR1 MNHEY and CDR2 SVGAGI. The CDR3 loop spans 15 amino acids. CDR3 loop: CASSPGTGWTYEQYF. The CDR3 nucleotides are TGTGCCAGCAGCCCCGGGACAGGGTGGACCTACGAGCAGTACTTC.

The gene calls are TRBV27 and TRBJ2-1; D ambiguous. Germline lookup yields CDR1 MNHEY and CDR2 SMNVEV (reference sequence). V lost 5 bases to trimming and J lost 1 base, with 6 bases between them. CDR3 size: 13 residues. CDR3 DNA: TGTGCCAGCAGTCCTAGGTCCTACAATGAGCAGTTCTTC. Its protein is CASSPRSYNEQFF.

The V call is TRBV19, the J call TRBJ1-6, with TRBD1 identical over 9 bases. V was clipped by 5 bases and J by 6 bases; unmatched bases: 5. Germline CDR1 reads LNHDA; CDR2 reads SQIVND (reference sequence). This CDR3 has 15 amino acids. The CDR3 loop reads CASSLGQGFNSPLHF. In DNA, the CDR3 is TGTGCCAGTAGTCTGGGACAGGGCTTTAATTCACCCCTCCACTTT.

J is TRBJ1-4 and V is TRBV7-9, with D unresolved. Germline CDR1 SEHNR, CDR2 FQNEAQ (reference sequence). The CDR3 covers 15 residues. Between the trimmed V and J ends, which lost 0 bases and 6 bases, there was a span of 11 bases. The CDR3 reads CASSLASSRDEKLFF. CDR3 sequence (DNA): TGTGCCAGCAGCTTAGCCAGTAGCCGGGATGAAAAACTGTTTTTT.

A note on this clone: Germline and junction disagree at one end, which may indicate a read error. The chain joins TRBV10-3 to TRBJ1-1; the D gene is possibly TRBD1 (6 bases). Germline V lookup: CDR1 ENHRY, CDR2 SYGVKD. This CDR3 has 16 amino acids. CDR3 coding DNA: TGTGCCATCAGCGAGTACGGACAGACCATGAACACTGAAGCTTTCTTT. Amino acids: CAISEYGQTMNTEAFF.

J is TRBJ2-1 and V is TRBV3-1 (or the pseudogene TRBV3-2), with 10 positions matching TRBD2. CDR1 is LGHDT, CDR2 YNNKEL, per germline (reference sequence). This CDR3 comprises 16 residues. Trimming cost V 1 base and J 2 bases; bases outside gene matches: 2. For the CDR3, the DNA is TGTGCCAGCAGCCAAGGAAGCGGGAGGGCCTACAATGAGCAGTTCTTC. Its protein is CASSQGSGRAYNEQFF.

The chain links TRBV11-2 to TRBJ1-2, with 8 bases fitting TRBD1. V trimming: 8 bases; J trimming: 8 bases; junction bases outside the gene matches: 10. Germline lookup yields CDR1 SGHAT and CDR2 FQNNGV. The CDR3 spans 13 residues. As DNA, the CDR3 is TGTGCCAGCGGGACAGGCAGGGGGAACGGCTACACCTTC. This gives the protein CASGTGRGNGYTF.

The chain recombines TRBV10-3 with TRBJ1-5, with 7 bases that match TRBD1. The J segment lost 2 bases and the V segment lost 3 bases, leaving 10 bases of the junction unmatched. Germline-derived CDR1 and CDR2 are ENHRY and SYGVKD. The CDR3 is made up of 17 amino acids. In nucleotides, the CDR3 is TGTGCCATCAGTGAAAGTCAGGGGGTGGGACGCAATCAGCCCCAGCATTTT. Translating gives CAISESQGVGRNQPQHF.

This chain joins TRBV2 and TRBJ2-3; D perhaps matches TRBD2 (6 bases). The CDR3 consists of 14 residues. The germline gives CDR1 SNHLY, CDR2 FYNNEI. With 6 bases removed from V and 4 bases from J, the gap between germline ends came to 14 bases. The CDR3 sequence is CASSDPTRADTQYF. In DNA form, the CDR3 reads TGTGCCAGCAGCGATCCGACTAGGGCAGATACGCAGTATTTT.

The chain carries TRBV5-1 and TRBJ2-1; TRBD2 aligns across 10 bases. The length of the CDR3 is 15 residues. Germline values: CDR1 SGHRS, CDR2 YFSETQ. J gave up 9 bases and V 0 bases, and 6 bases lay outside the gene matches. The CDR3 region has the DNA TGCGCCAGCAGCTTGGAGCTAGCGGGAGCCCCTGAGCAGTTCTTC. This codes for CASSLELAGAPEQFF.

This clone occurred a few times. V is TRBV5-1 and J is TRBJ2-5; D unresolved. The germline V gene has CDR1 SGHRS and CDR2 YFSETQ. The CDR3 totals 13 residues. Trimming took off 2 bases at V and 3 bases at J, with 8 bases between the two ends. CDR3 in amino acids: CASSFSVEETQYF. In DNA form, the CDR3 reads TGCGCCAGCAGCTTTTCAGTCGAAGAGACCCAGTACTTC.

The chain couples TRBV2 to TRBJ2-5; TRBD1 is a possible D gene (6 bases). CDR1 SNHLY and CDR2 FYNNEI come from the germline V gene. There are 16 residues in the CDR3. Trimming removed 4 bases from V and 5 bases from J, with 20 bases in between. The CDR3 region has the DNA TGTGCCAGCAGTGCTGGCAGGGGCTCCACCGGGGAGACCCAGTACTTC. This translates into CASSAGRGSTGETQYF.

This chain uses TRBV5-1 with TRBJ1-2, with TRBD1 as a possible D gene (6 bases). The CDR3 totals 13 residues. Looked up from germline, CDR1 is SGHRS and CDR2 is YFSETQ. The V gene lost 2 bases and the J gene lost 4 bases, with 9 bases spanning the gap. This CDR3 reads CASSFDRIYGYTF. The CDR3 region has the DNA TGCGCCAGCAGCTTTGACAGGATCTATGGCTACACCTTC.

The gene calls are TRBV7-8 and TRBJ1-5, with TRBD1 matching 7 bases. The germline V gene encodes CDR1 SGHVS and CDR2 FQNEAQ. V shed 4 bases, J shed 6 bases, and the junction held 6 bases outside the gene matches. The CDR3 totals 14 residues. The CDR3 spells CASSWNRGGQPQHF. Written as DNA, the CDR3 is TGTGCCAGCAGCTGGAACAGGGGCGGTCAGCCCCAGCATTTT.

In this sample, this clone turned up a few times. This chain joins TRBV27 and TRBJ2-3, with TRBD1 matching over 8 bases. The CDR3 is 14 residues long. V gave up 5 bases and J gave up 2 bases; unmatched junction bases: 3. CDR1 MNHEY and CDR2 SMNVEV come from the germline V gene (reference sequence). Written as DNA, the CDR3 is TGTGCCAGCAGTATCAGGGGGCCCACAGATACGCAGTATTTT. Protein: CASSIRGPTDTQYF.

The V and J genes are TRBV4-1 and TRBJ1-2; no clear D gene. Germline V gene lookup returns CDR1 MGHRA and CDR2 YSYEKL. The V and J ends lost 3 bases and 8 bases respectively, with 19 bases between them. This CDR3 has 15 residues. CDR3 region: CASSHGNSPPGGYTF. CDR3 DNA: TGCGCCAGCAGCCACGGTAACTCCCCCCCGGGGGGCTACACCTTC.

The genes are TRBV6-5 and TRBJ2-4, with 7 bases lining up with TRBD1. J lost 7 bases, V lost 5 bases, and 8 bases had no gene match. This CDR3 has 14 residues. Germline V gene sequence: CDR1 MNHEY, CDR2 SVGAGI. The CDR3: CASSQQGWENIQYF. CDR3 in DNA: TGTGCCAGCAGTCAACAGGGGTGGGAGAACATTCAGTACTTC.

V and J are TRBV7-2 and TRBJ2-7; 11 bases agree with TRBD2. After removal of 6 bases from V and 2 bases from J, the junction contained 6 bases not matched to a gene. The CDR3 sequence is 15 residues long. Per the germline V gene, CDR1 is SGHTA and CDR2 is FQGNSA. Here the CDR3 reads CASSSLAGVPYEQYF. The CDR3, as DNA: TGTGCCAGCAGTTCACTAGCGGGAGTCCCCTACGAGCAGTACTTC.

V gene TRBV3-1 (or the pseudogene TRBV3-2) combines with J gene TRBJ1-1, with 10 positions matching TRBD1. Germline V CDR1 and CDR2: LGHDT, YNNKEL (reference sequence). V shed 4 bases and J 4 bases; nucleotides not matched to a gene: 6. The CDR3 extends over 15 amino acids. CDR3 nucleotide sequence: TGTGCCAGCAGCCCCTGGACAGGGGGGGGCACTGAAGCTTTCTTT. It codes for CASSPWTGGGTEAFF.

This chain joins TRBV4-1 and TRBJ2-3; unclear D gene. V was trimmed by 1 base and J by 0 bases, leaving 5 bases between them. The germline gives CDR1 MGHRA, CDR2 YSYEKL. This CDR3 contains 14 residues. The CDR3 loop reads CASSQVPSTDTQYF. CDR3 coding DNA: TGCGCCAGCAGCCAAGTCCCGAGCACAGATACGCAGTATTTT.

The chain carries TRBV7-9 and TRBJ1-1, with TRBD1 matching over 9 bases. CDR1 is SEHNR, CDR2 FQNEAQ, per germline (reference sequence). This CDR3 has 14 residues. Unmatched junction bases numbered 12, after V lost 5 bases and J lost 11 bases. In DNA form, the CDR3 reads TGTGCCAGCAGCCAAGACCGGGACAGGGTGTACGCTTTCTTT. It specifies CASSQDRDRVYAFF.

This clone showed up just once. The rearrangement uses TRBV18 and TRBJ1-2, with D maybe TRBD1 (5 bases). Trimming cost V 3 bases and J 5 bases, with 10 bases left between them. The CDR3 is made up of 13 amino acids. Per the germline V gene, CDR1 is KGHSH and CDR2 is LQKENI. The CDR3 DNA sequence: TGTGCCAGCTCACCCGGAGGGGCGTATGGCTACACCTTC. This translates into CASSPGGAYGYTF.

The chain carries TRBV19 and TRBJ2-1; 7 nucleotides agree with TRBD2. Germline CDR1 reads LNHDA; CDR2 reads SQIVND (reference sequence). V was pared by 5 bases and J by 2 bases, with 3 bases of the junction left unmatched. The CDR3 runs to 14 residues. This CDR3 reads CASSLAAAYNEQFF. The CDR3 DNA reads TGTGCCAGTAGTCTAGCGGCGGCCTACAATGAGCAGTTCTTC.

This rearrangement joins TRBV18 to TRBJ1-1, with unresolved D. Per the germline V gene, CDR1 is KGHSH and CDR2 is LQKENI. Trimming cost V 5 bases and J 3 bases, with 13 bases left between them. The CDR3 is 14 residues long. DNA for the CDR3: TGTGCCAGCTCAGGCAGAATGCAGGACACTGAAGCTTTCTTT. Protein sequence: CASSGRMQDTEAFF.

This chain joins TRBV7-2 and TRBJ2-7, with D possibly matching TRBD2 (5 bases). V dropped 2 bases and J dropped 3 bases, with 14 bases sitting between them. The germline V gene encodes CDR1 SGHTA and CDR2 FQGNSA. This CDR3 is built from 15 residues. The CDR3 reads CASSLSLLAVYEQYF. The CDR3 nucleotides are TGTGCCAGCAGCTTATCTCTGCTAGCAGTCTACGAGCAGTACTTC. Filled out from reference TRBV7-2 and TRBJ2-7, the complete variable domain reads GAGVSQSPSNKVTEKGKDVELRCDPISGHTALYWYRQSLGQGLEFLIYFQGNSAPDKSGLPSDRFSAERTGGSVSTLTIQRTQQEDSAVYLCASSLSLLAVYEQYFGPGTRLTVT.

This clone has more than one count but fewer than ten. The chain combines TRBV7-2 with TRBJ1-1, with a possible D match to TRBD1 (5 bases). Trimming removed 2 bases at V and 6 bases at J, with 10 bases between. This CDR3 has 13 amino acids. The germline gives CDR1 SGHTA, CDR2 FQGNSA. CDR3 amino acids: CASSLQWGAEAFF. CDR3 nucleotide sequence: TGTGCCAGCAGCTTACAGTGGGGGGCTGAAGCTTTCTTT.